This T cell receptor beta chain appears in the sequencing data of a study of blood T cell repertoires in COVID-19. Study information: Material from acute and convalescent COVID-19 was sourced from the United States, Italy and Spain. Sources were T cells, B-cell-depleted T cells, or PBMCs; the material itself was cDNA or gDNA.

The germline V gene encodes CDR1 SGHNT and CDR2 YYREEE (reference sequence). This CDR3 has 15 residues. V dropped 3 bases and J dropped 4; count of bases not matched to a gene: 6. Methods used by the authors: Nucleated cell number was recorded as an estimate derived from reference gene primer amplification. Profiled with immunoSEQ multiplex PCR; TCRdb holds only in-frame clones, not every one. V and J calls and clone size are copied from that table; D and trimming were computed from the DNA. The repertoire holds under 450,000 clones, approximately 86% seen once, with roughly 7.2% in the top ten. This sequence originates from a woman aged 55-69 years with COVID-19, enrolled during active disease. V is TRBV5-4 and J is TRBJ1-4; 7 bases fit TRBD1. Material: peripheral blood. CDR3 loop: CASSSGTALNEKLFF. CDR3 bases: TGTGCCAGCAGCTCCGGGACAGCCCTTAATGAAAAACTGTTTTTT.